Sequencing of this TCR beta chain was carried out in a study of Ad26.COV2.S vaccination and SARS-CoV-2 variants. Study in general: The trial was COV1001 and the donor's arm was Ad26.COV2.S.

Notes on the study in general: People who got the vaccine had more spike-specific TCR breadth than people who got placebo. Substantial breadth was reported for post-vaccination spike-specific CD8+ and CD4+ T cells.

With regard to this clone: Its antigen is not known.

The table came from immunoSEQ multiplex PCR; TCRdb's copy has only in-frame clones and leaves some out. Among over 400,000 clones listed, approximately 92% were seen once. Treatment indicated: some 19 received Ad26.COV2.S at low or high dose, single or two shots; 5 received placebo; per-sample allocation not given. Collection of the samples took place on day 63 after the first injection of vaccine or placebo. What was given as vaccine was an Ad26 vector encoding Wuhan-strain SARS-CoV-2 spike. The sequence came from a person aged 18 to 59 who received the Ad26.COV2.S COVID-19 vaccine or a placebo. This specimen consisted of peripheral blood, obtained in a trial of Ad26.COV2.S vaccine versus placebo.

The CDR3 sequence is CASSSTGNEPQHF. The CDR3 region has the DNA TGTGCCAGCAGCTCGACAGGGAATGAGCCCCAGCATTTT. The chain has TRBV13 and TRBJ1-5; 7 bases agree with TRBD1. The J segment lost 8 bases and the V segment lost 4 bases, leaving 5 bases of the junction unmatched. Looked up from germline, CDR1 is PRHDT and CDR2 is FYEKMQ (reference sequence). The CDR3 length is 13 residues.